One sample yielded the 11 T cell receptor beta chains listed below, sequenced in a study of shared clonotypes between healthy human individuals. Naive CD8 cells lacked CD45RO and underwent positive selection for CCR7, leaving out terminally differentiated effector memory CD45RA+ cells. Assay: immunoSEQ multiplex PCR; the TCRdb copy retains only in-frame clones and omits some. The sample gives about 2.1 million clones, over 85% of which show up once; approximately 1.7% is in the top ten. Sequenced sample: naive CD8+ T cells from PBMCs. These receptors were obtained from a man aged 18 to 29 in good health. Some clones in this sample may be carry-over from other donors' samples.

The chain's CDR3 is CASSLDRASRYEQYF. Written as DNA, the CDR3 is TGCGCCAGCAGCTTGGACAGGGCGTCTCGCTACGAGCAGTACTTC. The genes are TRBV5-1 and TRBJ2-7, with a possible D match to TRBD1 (6 bases). The CDR3 is 15 residues long. Trimming took 0 bases from V and 3 from J, leaving 13 bases between them. Germline CDR1 and CDR2: SGHRS and YFSETQ.

The CDR3 protein is CASSYLLQETQYF. Here the CDR3 DNA reads TGTGCCAGCAGTTACTTACTCCAAGAGACCCAGTACTTC. The rearrangement uses TRBV13 and TRBJ2-5; D not resolved. With 6 bases removed from V and 1 base from J, the gap between germline ends came to 9 bases. This CDR3 is built from 13 residues. CDR1 and CDR2 from the germline V gene are PRHDT and FYEKMQ (reference sequence).

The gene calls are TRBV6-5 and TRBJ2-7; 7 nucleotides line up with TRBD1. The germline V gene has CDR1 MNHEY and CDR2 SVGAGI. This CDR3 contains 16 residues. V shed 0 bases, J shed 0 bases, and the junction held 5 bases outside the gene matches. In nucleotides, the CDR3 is TGTGCCAGCAGTTACTCAGGGACAGCGAGCTCCTACGAGCAGTACTTC. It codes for CASSYSGTASSYEQYF.

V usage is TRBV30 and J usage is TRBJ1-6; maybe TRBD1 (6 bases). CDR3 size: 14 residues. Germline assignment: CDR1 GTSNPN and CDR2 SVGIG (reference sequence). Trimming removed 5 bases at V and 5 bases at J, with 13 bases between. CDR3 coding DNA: TGTGCCTGGTCCTCGGACAGCAATAATTCACCCCTCCACTTT. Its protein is CAWSSDSNNSPLHF. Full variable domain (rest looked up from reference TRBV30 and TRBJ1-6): SQTIHQWPATLVQPVGSPLSLECTVEGTSNPNLYWYRQAAGRGLQLLFYSVGIGQISSEVPQNLSASRPQDRQFILSSKKLLLSDSGFYLCAWSSDSNNSPLHFGNGTRLTVT.

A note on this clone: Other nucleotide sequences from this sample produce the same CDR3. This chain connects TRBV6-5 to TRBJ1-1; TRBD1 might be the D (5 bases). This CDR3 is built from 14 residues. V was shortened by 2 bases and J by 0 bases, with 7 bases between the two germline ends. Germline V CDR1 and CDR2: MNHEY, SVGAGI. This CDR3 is CASSYEGLNTEAFF. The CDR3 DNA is TGTGCCAGCAGTTACGAGGGACTGAACACTGAAGCTTTCTTT.

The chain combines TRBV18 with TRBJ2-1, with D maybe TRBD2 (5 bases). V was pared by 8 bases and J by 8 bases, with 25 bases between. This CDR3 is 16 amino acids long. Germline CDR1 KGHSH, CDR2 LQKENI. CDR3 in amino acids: CASTTSRGYVVDEQFF. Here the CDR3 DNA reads TGTGCCAGCACCACCTCCCGAGGGTATGTCGTCGATGAGCAGTTCTTC.

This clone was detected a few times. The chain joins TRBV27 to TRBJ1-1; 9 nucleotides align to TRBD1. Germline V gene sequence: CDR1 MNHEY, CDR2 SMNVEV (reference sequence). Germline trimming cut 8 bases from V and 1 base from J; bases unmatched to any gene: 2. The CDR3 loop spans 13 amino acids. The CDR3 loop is CASGQGSNTEAFF. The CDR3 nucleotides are TGTGCCAGCGGACAGGGGTCGAACACTGAAGCTTTCTTT.

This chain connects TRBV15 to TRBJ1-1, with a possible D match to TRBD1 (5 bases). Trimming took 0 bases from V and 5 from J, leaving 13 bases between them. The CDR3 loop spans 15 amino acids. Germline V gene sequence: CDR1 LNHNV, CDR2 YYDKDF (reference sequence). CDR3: CATSRDMSGVTEAFF. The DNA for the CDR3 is TGTGCCACCAGCAGAGATATGTCGGGGGTGACTGAAGCTTTCTTT.

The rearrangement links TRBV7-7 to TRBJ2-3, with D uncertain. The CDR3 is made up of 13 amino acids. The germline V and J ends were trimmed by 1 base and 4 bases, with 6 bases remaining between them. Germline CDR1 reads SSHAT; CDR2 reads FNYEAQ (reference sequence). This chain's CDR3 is CASSLGMADTQYF. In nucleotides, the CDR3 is TGTGCCAGCAGCTTAGGTATGGCAGATACGCAGTATTTT.

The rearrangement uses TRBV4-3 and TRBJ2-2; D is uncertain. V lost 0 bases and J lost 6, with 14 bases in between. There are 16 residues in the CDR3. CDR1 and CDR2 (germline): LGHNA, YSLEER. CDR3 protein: CASSQDYPGGPGELFF. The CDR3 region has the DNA TGCGCCAGCAGCCAAGATTATCCGGGTGGCCCCGGGGAGCTGTTTTTT.

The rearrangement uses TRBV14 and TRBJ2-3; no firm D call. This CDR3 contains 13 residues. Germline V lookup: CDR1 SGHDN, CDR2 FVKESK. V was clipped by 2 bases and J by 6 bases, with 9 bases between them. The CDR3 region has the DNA TGTGCCAGCAGCCAACTGGAATGGGATACGCAGTATTTT. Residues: CASSQLEWDTQYF. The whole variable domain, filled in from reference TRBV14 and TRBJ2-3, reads EAGVTQFPSHSVIEKGQTVTLRCDPISGHDNLYWYRRVMGKEIKFLLHFVKESKQDESGMPNNRFLAERTGGTYSTLKVQPAELEDSGVYFCASSQLEWDTQYFGPGTRLTVL.